This record looks at one T cell receptor (beta chain) sequence and its context. Its antigen is still unknown. The repertoire was sequenced with immunoSEQ multiplex PCR; TCRdb's copy has only in-frame clones and lacks some. This repertoire shows 850,000 to 1,200,000 clones, under 80% found once; its top ten account for roughly 1.5%. V lost 5 bases and J 0 bases, leaving 16 bases between the germline ends. CDR3 size: 17 residues. Germline loops: CDR1 SGHAT, CDR2 FQDESV (reference sequence). These data come from a study of shared clonotypes between healthy human individuals. Study results and caveats: Relative to clonotypes present in all four donors, those not shared had lower generation probabilities. In general, naive subsets displayed greater estimated richness than memory subsets did.

The receptor comes from a man between 18 and 29 years old in good health. Sample: memory CD4+ T cells sorted from blood. Subset meaning: CD45RA-negative fraction. The chain employs TRBV11-1 and TRBJ2-2, with D possibly being TRBD2 (5 bases). In DNA form, the CDR3 reads TGTGCCAGCAGCCCGGGTCGGATGGACTCGAACACCGGGGAGCTGTTTTTT. Translated: CASSPGRMDSNTGELFF. The full variable domain, completed using reference TRBV11-1 and TRBJ2-2, is EAEVAQSPRYKITEKSQAVAFWCDPISGHATLYWYRQILGQGPELLVQFQDESVVDDSQLPKDRFSAERLKGVDSTLKIQPAELGDSAMYLCASSPGRMDSNTGELFFGEGSRLTVL.